The 24 T cell receptor beta chains given below trace back to one sample, sequenced in a study of T cell repertoires in cytomegalovirus infection. Using its own MiXCR run on the reads, TCRdb lists one record per CDR3 protein. The profile shows nearly 650,000 distinct CDR3 sequences, 20% to 25% of them singletons. Source material: CD8+ T cells from PBMCs. The receptors stem from a human donor in good health (CMV status not recorded). Some clones in this sample may be carry-over from other donors' samples.

Worth noting for this clonotype: Without the conserved terminal phenylalanine or tryptophan, this CDR3 likely stems from a read error. The chain employs TRBV7-3 and TRBJ2-3; D possibly uses TRBD1 or TRBD2 (5 bases each). This CDR3 has 14 amino acids. V lost 6 bases, J lost 4 bases, and 14 bases lay in between. CDR1 is SGHTA, CDR2 FQGTGA, per germline. DNA of the CDR3: TGTGCCAGCAGAGCCGGGACCCCAGCAGATACGCAGTATCTT. Translation: CASRAGTPADTQYL.

This clonotype was counted many times. V is TRBV7-8 and J is TRBJ2-3; the D gene is possibly TRBD2 (7 bases). Germline CDR1 and CDR2: SGHVS and FQNEAQ. The CDR3 totals 16 residues. With 6 bases removed from V and 3 bases from J, the gap between germline ends came to 19 bases. The CDR3 loop is CASSPPGGRRTDTQYF. The CDR3 DNA reads as TGTGCCAGCAGTCCTCCGGGGGGCAGGAGAACAGATACGCAGTATTTT.

This clonotype was seen ten or more times. The CDR3 bases are TGTGCCAGCAGGGGGGAGCCCGACTATGGCTACACCTTC. Its translation: CASRGEPDYGYTF. The gene calls are TRBV9 and TRBJ1-2; weak D call: TRBD1 (5 bases). V was trimmed by 5 bases and J by 3 bases, leaving 11 bases between them. The CDR3 contains 13 residues. CDR1 and CDR2 from the germline V gene are SGDLS and YYNGEE.

About this clonotype: Just one base apart from a much larger clone, this may be a read error. The J gene is TRBJ2-3, the V gene TRBV6-5; either TRBD1 or TRBD2 may supply D (5 bases each). V gave up 5 bases and J gave up 2 bases, with 11 bases separating them. The CDR3 is made up of 14 amino acids. Looked up from germline, CDR1 is MNHEY and CDR2 is SVGAGI. In DNA, the CDR3 is TGTGCCAGCAGTCACTGGGACGACACAGATACGCAGTATTTT. It is translated as CASSHWDDTDTQYF.

This clonotype was counted between two and nine times. The V call is TRBV27, the J call TRBJ2-1; 12 bases match TRBD2. Germline V gene lookup returns CDR1 MNHEY and CDR2 SMNVEV (reference sequence). The V and J ends lost 7 bases and 0 bases, in that order; junction bases with no gene match: 7. CDR3 length equals 17 residues. The CDR3 here is CASMGLAGLSSYNEQFF. The CDR3 nucleotides read TGTGCCAGCATGGGACTAGCGGGCTTAAGCTCCTACAATGAGCAGTTCTTC.

There are many counts of this clonotype. The chain employs TRBV6-1 and TRBJ2-5, with a tentative D call TRBD2 (6 bases). V shed 2 bases and J shed 5 bases, with 15 bases lying between them. Germline V lookup: CDR1 MNHNS, CDR2 SASEGT. The CDR3 sequence is 15 residues long. CDR3 amino acids: CASSETFKDYETQYF. Here the CDR3 DNA reads TGTGCCAGCAGTGAAACGTTTAAGGACTACGAGACCCAGTACTTC.

CDR3: CSATIGSSYEQYV. The CDR3 DNA follows: TGCAGTGCTACAATAGGGAGCTCCTACGAGCAGTACGTC. The chain combines TRBV20-1 with TRBJ2-7; D is possibly TRBD2 (5 bases). V was clipped by 4 bases and J by 0 bases, with 10 bases between them. CDR3 size: 13 residues. CDR1 and CDR2 from the germline V gene are DFQATT and SNEGSKA (reference sequence).

This chain joins TRBV5-1 and TRBJ1-2; a possible D gene is TRBD1 (5 bases). CDR3 length: 13 amino acids. V lost 4 bases and J lost 5, with 12 bases in between. Germline CDR1 reads SGHRS; CDR2 reads YFSETQ. This chain's CDR3 is CASSGGTVYGYTF. DNA for the CDR3: TGCGCCAGCAGCGGAGGGACTGTTTATGGCTACACCTTC.

The gene calls are TRBV4-2 and TRBJ1-1; D not resolved. Per the germline V gene, CDR1 is LGHNA and CDR2 is YNFKEQ. V dropped 2 bases and J dropped 8 bases, with 9 bases sitting between them. This CDR3 has 12 residues. CDR3 DNA: TGTGCCAGCAGCCAACCACCGACGGAAGCTTTCTTT. Translation: CASSQPPTEAFF.

V usage is TRBV29-1 and J usage is TRBJ1-1, with D perhaps matching TRBD1 (5 bases). CDR1 is SQVTM and CDR2 is ANQGSEA in the germline V gene. The CDR3 totals 13 residues. The ends were cut back, 4 bases at V and 1 base at J, with 10 bases in the middle. As DNA, the CDR3 is TGCAGCGTTGCAGAGGGGTCGAACACTGAAGCTTTCTTT. Translation gives CSVAEGSNTEAFF. The full variable domain, with the rest looked up from reference TRBV29-1 and TRBJ1-1, is SAVISQKPSRDICQRGTSLTIQCQVDSQVTMMFWYRQQPGQSLTLIATANQGSEATYESGFVIDKFPISRPNLTFSTLTVSNMSPEDSSIYLCSVAEGSNTEAFFGQGTRLTVV.

The chain has TRBV12-3 or TRBV12-4 and TRBJ2-5; D is possibly TRBD1 or TRBD2 (6 bases each). V lost 1 base, J lost 5 bases, and 14 bases lay in between. The CDR3 runs 15 residues. CDR3 protein: CASSLDSGGGETQYF. The CDR3 DNA is TGTGCCAGCAGTTTAGACTCCGGGGGCGGGGAGACCCAGTACTTC.

V is TRBV2 and J is TRBJ1-1; tentative D call: TRBD1 (5 bases). CDR1 SNHLY and CDR2 FYNNEI come from the germline V gene. Trimming stripped 2 bases from V and 5 bases from J, with 15 bases between. CDR3 size: 15 residues. The CDR3 DNA sequence: TGTGCCAGCAGTGAATTGTTCGGGGGTACGACTGAAGCTTTCTTT. Translation gives CASSELFGGTTEAFF.

This clonotype was detected a few times. The chain combines TRBV7-9 with TRBJ2-1; 8 nucleotides align to TRBD1. The CDR3 totals 14 residues. The V gene's germline CDR1 is SEHNR and CDR2 FQNEAQ (reference sequence). The junction had 12 bases not matched to a gene; V was cut back by 5 bases and J by 12 bases. The CDR3 here is CASSLGTGILGQFF. The CDR3 nucleotides read TGTGCCAGCAGCCTCGGGACAGGAATCTTGGGGCAGTTCTTC.

This clonotype was detected many times. The chain is built from TRBV7-2 and TRBJ2-2; TRBD1 is a possible D gene (5 bases). The CDR3 covers 16 residues. Germline lookup yields CDR1 SGHTA and CDR2 FQGNSA. Between the trimmed V and J ends, which lost 5 bases and 2 bases, there was a span of 15 bases. For the CDR3, the DNA is TGTGCCAGCAGCCACCCAGACAGCTATAACACCGGGGAGCTGTTTTTT. Amino acid sequence: CASSHPDSYNTGELFF.

This clonotype was seen many times. This sequence joins TRBV6-1 and TRBJ2-1, with D possibly matching TRBD2 (6 bases). This CDR3 comprises 14 residues. Germline-derived CDR1 and CDR2 are MNHNS and SASEGT. Trimming cost V 4 bases and J 9 bases, with 16 bases left between them. CDR3 nucleotides: TGTGCCAGCAGTGTGAGGGACTGGACCGCTGAGCAGTTCTTC. It encodes CASSVRDWTAEQFF.

This clonotype was seen a few times. The rearrangement joins TRBV12-5 to TRBJ1-2, with TRBD1 matching over 8 bases. V trimming: 4 bases; J trimming: 8 bases; junction bases outside the gene matches: 12. CDR1 and CDR2 (germline): LGHNT, FRNRAP. This CDR3 comprises 15 residues. In DNA, the CDR3 is TGTGCTAGTGGTTACGACCCACAGGGGGTATGGGGCTACACCTTC. Translated: CASGYDPQGVWGYTF. The full variable domain, with the rest looked up from reference TRBV12-5 and TRBJ1-2, is DARVTQTPRHKVTEMGQEVTMRCQPILGHNTVFWYRQTMMQGLELLAYFRNRAPLDDSGMPKDRFSAEMPDATLATLKIQPSEPRDSAVYFCASGYDPQGVWGYTFGSGTRLTVV.

Comment on this clonotype: A read error may explain this, as a much larger clone is one base away. This chain links TRBV7-3 with TRBJ2-2, with D possibly being TRBD1 (5 bases). CDR3 length: 16 residues. The germline gives CDR1 SGHTA, CDR2 FQGTGA. Trimming shortened V by 1 base and J by 0 bases, and 9 bases separated the two germline ends. The CDR3 nucleotides are TGTGCCAGCAGCTTAATGGGGCGTTCGAACACCGGGGAGCTGTTTTTT. Encoded protein: CASSLMGRSNTGELFF.

In its sample, this clonotype was seen a few times. The V call is TRBV13, the J call TRBJ1-2; 8 bases fit TRBD1. The CDR3 extends over 17 amino acids. Trimming at V came to 4 bases and at J to 4 bases, leaving 14 bases not matched to a gene. Germline-derived CDR1 and CDR2 are PRHDT and FYEKMQ (reference sequence). CDR3 DNA sequence: TGTGCCAGCAGCTCGTATTCGAGACAGGGGTTGGGCTATGGCTACACCTTC. Residues: CASSSYSRQGLGYGYTF.

This clonotype was counted a few times. The chain joins TRBV7-9 to TRBJ1-1; TRBD1 matches at 9 bases. The J segment lost 4 bases and the V segment lost 5 bases, leaving 8 bases of the junction unmatched. Germline-derived CDR1 and CDR2 are SEHNR and FQNEAQ (reference sequence). There are 15 residues in the CDR3. In DNA form, the CDR3 reads TGTGCCAGCAGCCCCGGACAGGGGCGGTTCACTGAAGCTTTCTTT. Protein product: CASSPGQGRFTEAFF.

This chain links TRBV6-5 with TRBJ2-3; 7 bases are a match to TRBD2. The germline CDR1 and CDR2 sequences are MNHEY and SVGAGI. The CDR3 sequence is 15 residues long. V lost 2 bases, J lost 5 bases, and 7 bases stayed unmatched. The CDR3 protein is CASSYGLVDGDTQYF. The DNA of the CDR3 is TGTGCCAGCAGTTACGGACTAGTTGACGGAGATACGCAGTATTTT.

This sequence joins TRBV4-2 and TRBJ2-2; 8 nucleotides match TRBD2. CDR1 is LGHNA and CDR2 is YNFKEQ in the germline V gene. The CDR3 sequence is 21 residues long. Germline trimming cut 1 base from V and 2 bases from J; bases unmatched to any gene: 18. CDR3: CASSQASVLGLAAENTGELFF. The CDR3 coding sequence is TGTGCCAGCAGCCAAGCGTCGGTTCTCGGACTAGCAGCTGAAAACACCGGGGAGCTGTTTTTT.

V gene TRBV7-6 combines with J gene TRBJ2-5; D is undetermined. Trimming stripped 4 bases from V and 4 bases from J, with 10 bases between. The CDR3 is 13 residues long. Germline V CDR1 and CDR2: SGHVS, FNYEAQ. CDR3 region: CASSSGGTETQYF. The CDR3 coding sequence is TGTGCCAGCAGCTCCGGCGGAACAGAGACCCAGTACTTC.

V gene TRBV28 combines with J gene TRBJ2-7; D is possibly TRBD2 (5 bases). From germline, CDR1 is MDHEN and CDR2 SYDVKM. The CDR3 sequence is 13 residues long. The ends were cut back, 1 base at V and 6 bases at J, with 10 bases in the middle. Written as DNA, the CDR3 is TGTGCCAGCAGTTTATTTGAGGGAACCGAGCAGTACGTC. Protein: CASSLFEGTEQYV.

The table lists this clonotype with many counts. The chain employs TRBV10-1 and TRBJ2-7, with D hard to call. V was cut by 6 bases and J by 3 bases, with 18 bases left in between. Germline V CDR1 and CDR2: WNHNN, SYGVQD (reference sequence). CDR3 length: 15 amino acids. CDR3 nucleotide sequence: TGCGCCAGCAGCCCGAAAACCAGCAGATACTACGAGCAGTACTTC. Translating gives CASSPKTSRYYEQYF.